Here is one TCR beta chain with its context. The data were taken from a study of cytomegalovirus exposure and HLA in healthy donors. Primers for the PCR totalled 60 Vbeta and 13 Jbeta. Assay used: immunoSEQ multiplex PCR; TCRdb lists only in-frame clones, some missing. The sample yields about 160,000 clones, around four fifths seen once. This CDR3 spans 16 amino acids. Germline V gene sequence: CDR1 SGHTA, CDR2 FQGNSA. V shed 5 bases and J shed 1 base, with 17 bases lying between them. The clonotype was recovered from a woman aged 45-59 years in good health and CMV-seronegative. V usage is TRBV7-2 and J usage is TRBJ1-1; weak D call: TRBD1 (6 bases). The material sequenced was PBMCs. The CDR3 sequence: CASSGRPGTPNTEAFF. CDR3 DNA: TGTGCCAGCAGCGGTCGCCCGGGGACACCGAACACTGAAGCTTTCTTT. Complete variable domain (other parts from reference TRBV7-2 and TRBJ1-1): GAGVSQSPSNKVTEKGKDVELRCDPISGHTALYWYRQSLGQGLEFLIYFQGNSAPDKSGLPSDRFSAERTGGSVSTLTIQRTQQEDSAVYLCASSGRPGTPNTEAFFGQGTRLTVV.